These T cell receptor beta chains were read from a single sample in a study of cytotoxic CD8 clonotypes in ibrutinib-treated CLL. The protocol was immunoSEQ multiplex PCR, while the TCRdb copy is restricted to in-frame clones and leaves out a portion. The table lists about 120,000 clones, 50% to 65% of them singletons. This specimen was PBMCs, taken after 24 months of ibrutinib treatment. Every receptor here comes from a human donor with chronic lymphocytic leukemia. Each CDR3 is given without its conserved first and last residue. D genes are given only for firm matches.

d_call: .; j_call: TRBJ2-4; v_call: TRBV6-1; cdr3_aa: ASSEGGAWTKNIQY
d_call: .; j_call: TRBJ2-2; v_call: TRBV5-1; cdr3_aa: ASSLSGEGTGELF
d_call: .; j_call: TRBJ2-5; v_call: TRBV30; cdr3_aa: AWSVGETQY
d_call: .; j_call: TRBJ2-5; v_call: TRBV5-1; cdr3_aa: ASSLAGSGQETQY
d_call: .; j_call: TRBJ2-4; v_call: TRBV9; cdr3_aa: ASSTDTVGIQY
d_call: TRBD2; j_call: TRBJ2-7; v_call: TRBV27; cdr3_aa: ASRRTSGVLMGYEQY
d_call: TRBD2; j_call: TRBJ2-5; v_call: TRBV7-2; cdr3_aa: ASRSGGASGETQY
d_call: .; j_call: TRBJ2-1; v_call: TRBV5-1; cdr3_aa: ASSLDTPGEQF
d_call: .; j_call: TRBJ2-5; v_call: TRBV7-9; cdr3_aa: ASSSLGGGETQY
d_call: TRBD1; j_call: TRBJ1-6; v_call: TRBV6-6; cdr3_aa: ASSSGQAPSNSPLH
d_call: .; j_call: TRBJ2-1; v_call: TRBV10-3; cdr3_aa: AISSRTDSEQF
d_call: .; j_call: TRBJ1-1; v_call: TRBV7-8; cdr3_aa: ASSSPLTDLNTEAF
d_call: .; j_call: TRBJ1-2; v_call: TRBV5-1; cdr3_aa: ASSLGLERRYYGYT
d_call: .; j_call: TRBJ2-3; v_call: TRBV15; cdr3_aa: ATSRPTQGSDTQY
d_call: .; j_call: TRBJ2-5; v_call: TRBV5-1; cdr3_aa: ASSSNSGGEETQY
d_call: TRBD2; j_call: TRBJ2-3; v_call: TRBV9; cdr3_aa: ASSGQTSGVPTDTQY
d_call: .; j_call: TRBJ1-1; v_call: TRBV7-6; cdr3_aa: ASSLAGDTEAF
d_call: TRBD1; j_call: TRBJ2-7; v_call: TRBV7-9; cdr3_aa: ASSERDSNYEQY
d_call: .; j_call: TRBJ1-2; v_call: TRBV25-1; cdr3_aa: ASSDVRNNGYT
d_call: .; j_call: TRBJ2-5; v_call: TRBV7-8; cdr3_aa: ASTQVETQY
d_call: .; j_call: TRBJ1-2; v_call: TRBV9; cdr3_aa: ASSSLRTSYGYT
d_call: .; j_call: TRBJ2-5; v_call: TRBV29-1; cdr3_aa: SVGVQSGETQY
d_call: .; j_call: TRBJ1-2; v_call: TRBV4-1; cdr3_aa: ASSQDFSGASNGYT
d_call: TRBD1; j_call: TRBJ1-2; v_call: TRBV28; cdr3_aa: ASITPDRGRLGYT